The 27 T cell receptor beta chains in this list originate from one sample, sequenced in a study of blood T cell repertoires in COVID-19. The data were produced by immunoSEQ multiplex PCR, yet TCRdb's version contains in-frame clones alone and is incomplete. The repertoire includes some 140,000 clones, approximately 81% of them detected once, and roughly 9.1% sits in the top ten. Sequenced input: peripheral blood. The origin of the receptors is a woman aged 60-75 years with active or convalescent COVID-19.

This chain joins TRBV4-1 and TRBJ1-1; D unclear. CDR3 size: 14 residues. CDR1 is MGHRA, CDR2 YSYEKL, per germline. V was pared by 1 base and J by 1 base, with 7 bases between. DNA for the CDR3: TGCGCCAGCAGCCAAGCAGGAAGGAACACTGAAGCTTTCTTT. It specifies CASSQAGRNTEAFF.

V usage is TRBV19 and J usage is TRBJ1-1; 8 bases match TRBD1. The germline gives CDR1 LNHDA, CDR2 SQIVND (reference sequence). This CDR3 is built from 15 residues. V shed 6 bases, J shed 7 bases, and the junction held 13 bases outside the gene matches. The CDR3 is CASRQGTGPTYEAFF. CDR3 nucleotide sequence: TGTGCCAGTAGACAAGGGACAGGCCCGACCTATGAAGCTTTCTTT.

The rearrangement links TRBV6-5 to TRBJ2-3; the match to TRBD2 covers 11 bases. J gave up 10 bases and V 8 bases, and 14 bases lay outside the gene matches. Germline V gives CDR1 MNHEY, CDR2 SVGAGI. CDR3 size: 15 residues. CDR3 in DNA: TGTGCCAGCTGTATTAGCGGGGGGGCATCCTATTCGCAGTATTTT. Amino acid sequence: CASCISGGASYSQYF.

CDR3 amino acids: CASRFRDREVYEQYF. The CDR3 DNA follows: TGTGCCAGCAGATTCCGGGACAGGGAGGTCTACGAGCAGTACTTC. The chain carries TRBV28 and TRBJ2-7; 9 bases map to TRBD1. The CDR3 loop spans 15 amino acids. With 6 bases clipped from V and 3 bases from J, the junction kept 9 bases outside the gene matches. Germline V gene lookup returns CDR1 MDHEN and CDR2 SYDVKM.

V and J are TRBV19 and TRBJ1-4; TRBD1 agrees at 7 bases. The ends lost 9 bases at V and 7 bases at J; junction bases unmatched: 11. The CDR3 extends over 14 amino acids. Per germline, CDR1 LNHDA and CDR2 SQIVND (reference sequence). DNA of the CDR3: TGTGCCAGCCAGGACAGGTACCTTGGTGAAAAACTGTTTTTT. This gives the protein CASQDRYLGEKLFF.

The V gene is TRBV25-1, the J gene TRBJ2-1, with 7 bases that match TRBD1. This CDR3 is 15 amino acids long. Germline CDR1 reads MGHDK; CDR2 reads SYGVNS. Trimming cost V 6 bases and J 3 bases; bases outside gene matches: 8. The CDR3 nucleotides read TGTGCCAGCAGCAGAACAGGGGCGAACTACAATGAGCAGTTCTTC. Residues: CASSRTGANYNEQFF. Full variable domain (remainder filled in from reference TRBV25-1 and TRBJ2-1): EADIYQTPRYLVIGTGKKITLECSQTMGHDKMYWYQQDPGMELHLIHYSYGVNSTEKGDLSSESTVSRIRTEHFPLTLESARPSHTSQYLCASSRTGANYNEQFFGPGTRLTVL.

V and J are TRBV28 and TRBJ2-5; TRBD2 matches at 14 bases. V lost 2 bases to trimming and J lost 2 bases; unmatched junction nucleotides: 1. Germline V gene data show CDR1 as MDHEN and CDR2 as SYDVKM. The CDR3 contains 16 residues. CDR3 bases: TGTGCCAGCAGTTTAGGGACTAGCGGGGGACAAGAGACCCAGTACTTC. It is translated as CASSLGTSGGQETQYF.

V gene TRBV4-2 combines with J gene TRBJ2-2, with D perhaps TRBD1 (5 bases). Germline CDR1 and CDR2: LGHNA and YNFKEQ. V was trimmed by 5 bases and J by 4 bases, leaving 11 bases between them. There are 14 residues in the CDR3. The CDR3 DNA reads as TGTGCCAGCAGCGCAGGGTTTAGCACCGGGGAGCTGTTTTTT. Its protein product is CASSAGFSTGELFF.

The CDR3 nucleotides read TGTGCCAGCAGTTCGACAGGGGGCTATGGCTACACCTTC. It specifies CASSSTGGYGYTF. V usage is TRBV27 and J usage is TRBJ1-2, with TRBD1 matching over 9 bases. CDR1 and CDR2 (germline): MNHEY, SMNVEV (reference sequence). There are 13 residues in the CDR3. J lost 4 bases, V lost 4 bases, and 1 base had no gene match.

This clone was picked up one time. This chain's CDR3 is CASSSLRVQYF. CDR3 DNA sequence: TGTGCCAGCAGCTCCTTAAGAGTTCAGTACTTC. The V call is TRBV5-5, the J call TRBJ2-4; D is undetermined. CDR3 size: 11 residues. With 3 bases removed from V and 11 bases from J, the gap between germline ends came to 9 bases. The germline CDR1 and CDR2 sequences are SGHKS and YYEKEE (reference sequence).

The chain carries TRBV27 and TRBJ2-1; 7 bases line up with TRBD2. Trimming removed 6 bases from V and 16 bases from J; junction bases left unmatched: 9. Germline-derived CDR1 and CDR2 are MNHEY and SMNVEV (reference sequence). The CDR3 sequence is 11 residues long. The CDR3 loop reads CASSWGGPPFF. The CDR3 DNA reads TGTGCCAGCAGCTGGGGGGGACCCCCTTTCTTC.

The rearrangement links TRBV7-9 to TRBJ2-3, with TRBD2 matching 7 bases. The length of the CDR3 is 16 residues. Germline CDR1 is SEHNR and CDR2 is FQNEAQ (reference sequence). Trimming cost V 5 bases and J 2 bases; bases outside gene matches: 10. The CDR3 DNA reads as TGTGCCAGCAGCCCAATCCCTCTAGCGGACACAGATACGCAGTATTTT. This translates into CASSPIPLADTDTQYF. The whole variable domain, filled in from reference TRBV7-9 and TRBJ2-3, reads DTGVSQNPRHKITKRGQNVTFRCDPISEHNRLYWYRQTLGQGPEFLTYFQNEAQLEKSRLLSDRFSAERPKGSFSTLEIQRTEQGDSAMYLCASSPIPLADTDTQYFGPGTRLTVL.

This clone was seen ten or more times. The chain is built from TRBV11-2 and TRBJ2-1; tentatively, D is TRBD2 (6 bases). Looked up from germline, CDR1 is SGHAT and CDR2 is FQNNGV. The CDR3 is 18 residues long. Trimming removed 1 base at V and 4 bases at J, with 20 bases between. CDR3 bases: TGTGCCAGCAGCTTAGCCATGCCGGGCCATGGGGGGTACAATGAGCAGTTCTTC. Translation gives CASSLAMPGHGGYNEQFF.

Here the CDR3 DNA reads TGTGCCAGCAGTTACTCGAAAGTAGGTCGTGAAGGGGATGAGCAGTTCTTC. This sequence encodes CASSYSKVGREGDEQFF. V usage is TRBV6-2 or TRBV6-3 and J usage is TRBJ2-1; TRBD1 is a possible D gene (5 bases). The CDR3 spans 17 residues. In germline, CDR1 is MNHEY, CDR2 SVGEGT. V dropped 0 bases and J dropped 8 bases, with 20 bases sitting between them.

This chain connects TRBV19 to TRBJ2-2; 10 positions match TRBD2. The V and J ends lost 7 bases and 5 bases, in that order; junction bases with no gene match: 7. The CDR3 has 15 amino acids. The germline gives CDR1 LNHDA, CDR2 SQIVND (reference sequence). Written as DNA, the CDR3 is TGTGCCAGTACCCAGAGCGGGGGGGCTACCGGGGAGCTGTTTTTT. Residues: CASTQSGGATGELFF.

The rearrangement joins TRBV29-1 to TRBJ1-1; no clear D gene. V lost 4 bases, J lost 1 base, and 13 bases lay in between. This CDR3 has 14 residues. Germline CDR1 reads SQVTM; CDR2 reads ANQGSEA. The CDR3 coding sequence is TGCAGCGTTGTCTCCCACAGCCCGAACACTGAAGCTTTCTTT. Encoded protein: CSVVSHSPNTEAFF.

The chain links TRBV19 to TRBJ1-2; TRBD1 might be the D (5 bases). The length of the CDR3 is 12 residues. Germline CDR1 is LNHDA and CDR2 is SQIVND (reference sequence). V lost 7 bases and J 8 bases, leaving 14 bases between the germline ends. The CDR3 protein is CASTLTGGGYTF. CDR3 nucleotides: TGTGCCAGTACCCTGACGGGGGGGGGCTACACCTTC. Filled out from reference TRBV19 and TRBJ1-2, the complete variable domain reads DGGITQSPKYLFRKEGQNVTLSCEQNLNHDAMYWYRQDPGQGLRLIYYSQIVNDFQKGDIAEGYSVSREKKESFPLTVTSAQKNPTAFYLCASTLTGGGYTFGSGTRLTVV.

Here the CDR3 DNA reads TGTGCCACCAGCAGAGATAGCACCAACTATGGCTACACCTTC. Translated: CATSRDSTNYGYTF. The rearrangement joins TRBV15 to TRBJ1-2; unclear D gene. Per germline, CDR1 LNHNV and CDR2 YYDKDF (reference sequence). V was shortened by 0 bases and J by 2 bases, with 7 bases between the two germline ends. The CDR3 totals 14 residues.

This clone was observed a few times. The chain recombines TRBV6-2 or TRBV6-3 with TRBJ1-1; D ambiguous. CDR3 size: 11 residues. The V gene lost 4 bases and the J gene lost 7 bases, with 7 bases spanning the gap. CDR1 and CDR2 (germline): MNHEY, SVGEGT. The CDR3 DNA reads TGTGCCAGCAGTTCTGCGATTGAAGCTTTCTTT. It is translated as CASSSAIEAFF.

The chain carries TRBV4-1 and TRBJ1-2, with D maybe TRBD1 (6 bases). V was trimmed by 3 bases and J by 5 bases, leaving 19 bases between them. CDR1 and CDR2 (germline): MGHRA, YSYEKL. This CDR3 is built from 16 residues. CDR3 loop: CASSQIGGRFDYGYTF. CDR3 in DNA: TGCGCCAGCAGCCAGATCGGGGGGCGCTTCGATTATGGCTACACCTTC.

In this sample, this clone turned up a few times. J is TRBJ1-6 and V is TRBV5-4; TRBD1 is a possible D gene (5 bases). The CDR3 has 16 amino acids. The ends were cut back, 4 bases at V and 7 bases at J, with 18 bases in the middle. Germline loops: CDR1 SGHNT, CDR2 YYREEE (reference sequence). DNA for the CDR3: TGTGCCAGCAGCCTAGCGGGGGGTATTAACAATTCACCCCTCCACTTT. Protein product: CASSLAGGINNSPLHF.

The rearrangement joins TRBV2 to TRBJ2-5; TRBD2 might be the D (6 bases). V lost 6 bases and J lost 1, with 12 bases in between. Germline CDR1 SNHLY, CDR2 FYNNEI. This CDR3 is 14 amino acids long. The CDR3 spells CASSDWDSQETQYF. The CDR3 nucleotides are TGTGCCAGCAGCGACTGGGACTCCCAAGAGACCCAGTACTTC.

The chain employs TRBV7-9 and TRBJ2-7, with D possibly TRBD2 on 5 matching bases. Germline CDR1 SEHNR, CDR2 FQNEAQ (reference sequence). V was clipped by 8 bases and J by 3 bases, with 11 bases between them. The CDR3 runs to 12 residues. Written as DNA, the CDR3 is TGTGCCAGCGGCCGGACTGACTACGAGCAGTACTTC. It specifies CASGRTDYEQYF. The variable domain in full, with the rest retrieved from reference TRBV7-9 and TRBJ2-7, is DTGVSQNPRHKITKRGQNVTFRCDPISEHNRLYWYRQTLGQGPEFLTYFQNEAQLEKSRLLSDRFSAERPKGSFSTLEIQRTEQGDSAMYLCASGRTDYEQYFGPGTRLTVT.

This clone was detected a few times. J is TRBJ1-3 and V is TRBV13; 9 nucleotides agree with TRBD1. J was trimmed by 4 bases and V by 5 bases; bases with no gene match: 12. Germline loops: CDR1 PRHDT, CDR2 FYEKMQ (reference sequence). The CDR3 consists of 17 residues. The CDR3 region is CASSPLRTGVTGNTIYF. CDR3 DNA: TGTGCCAGCAGCCCTCTACGGACAGGGGTCACGGGAAACACCATATATTTT.

The V call is TRBV3-1 (or the pseudogene TRBV3-2), the J call TRBJ2-1, with D possibly being TRBD2 (5 bases). V dropped 3 bases and J dropped 0 bases, with 12 bases sitting between them. Germline V gene data show CDR1 as LGHDT and CDR2 as YNNKEL (reference sequence). CDR3 length: 16 residues. The CDR3 sequence is CASSQTRRSSYNEQFF. CDR3 coding DNA: TGTGCCAGCAGCCAGACAAGGAGGAGCTCCTACAATGAGCAGTTCTTC.

Turning to this clone: Germline and junction disagree at one end, which may indicate a read error. V usage is TRBV10-3 and J usage is TRBJ1-5, with TRBD1 matching 8 bases. This CDR3 contains 12 residues. Germline lookup yields CDR1 ENHRY and CDR2 SYGVKD. The CDR3 DNA is TGTGCCATCAGTGACGACGGGACAGGCGTCGATTTT. Its protein is CAISDDGTGVDF.

This chain joins TRBV5-4 and TRBJ2-1; 13 bases are shared with TRBD2. The CDR3 loop spans 15 amino acids. V shed 3 bases and J 8 bases; nucleotides not matched to a gene: 5. Germline lookup yields CDR1 SGHNT and CDR2 YYREEE (reference sequence). The CDR3 loop is CASSSGTSGIDEQFF. The CDR3, as DNA: TGTGCCAGCAGCTCCGGGACTAGCGGGATCGATGAGCAGTTCTTC.